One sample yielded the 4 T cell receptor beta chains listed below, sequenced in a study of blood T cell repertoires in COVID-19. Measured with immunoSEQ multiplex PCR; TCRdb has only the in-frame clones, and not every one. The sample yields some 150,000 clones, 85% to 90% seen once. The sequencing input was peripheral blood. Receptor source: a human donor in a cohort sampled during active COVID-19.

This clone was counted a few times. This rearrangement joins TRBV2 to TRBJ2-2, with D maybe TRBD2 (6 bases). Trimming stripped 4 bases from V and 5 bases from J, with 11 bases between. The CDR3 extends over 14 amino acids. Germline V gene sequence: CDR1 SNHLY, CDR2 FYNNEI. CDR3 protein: CASSVEGRTGELFF. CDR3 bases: TGTGCCAGCAGTGTGGAGGGAAGAACCGGGGAGCTGTTTTTT.

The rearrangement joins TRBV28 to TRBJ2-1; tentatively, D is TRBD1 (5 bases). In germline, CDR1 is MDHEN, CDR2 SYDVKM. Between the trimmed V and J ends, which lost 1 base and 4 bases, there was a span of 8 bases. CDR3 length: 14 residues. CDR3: CASSLYRQYNEQFF. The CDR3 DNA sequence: TGTGCCAGCAGTTTATACCGACAGTACAATGAGCAGTTCTTC.

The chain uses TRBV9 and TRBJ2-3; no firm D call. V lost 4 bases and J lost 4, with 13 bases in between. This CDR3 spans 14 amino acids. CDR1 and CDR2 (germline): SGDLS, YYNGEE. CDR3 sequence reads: CASSPTSGADTQYF. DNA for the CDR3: TGTGCCAGCAGCCCCACGTCGGGTGCAGATACGCAGTATTTT.

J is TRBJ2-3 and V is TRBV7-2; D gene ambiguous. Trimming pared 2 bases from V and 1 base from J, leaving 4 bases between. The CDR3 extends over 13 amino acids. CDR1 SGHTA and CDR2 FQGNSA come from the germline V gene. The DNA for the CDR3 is TGTGCCAGCAGCTTACAGGGCACAGATACGCAGTATTTT. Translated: CASSLQGTDTQYF.